The 24 T cell receptor beta chains reported below all come from one sample, sequenced in a study of a mutant IDH1 vaccine in newly diagnosed glioma. These receptors have no known antigen. Documented time point: week 11, during vaccination. Doses of 300 ug of mutant IDH1 20-mer peptide were given with topical imiquimod. Only in-frame clones appear in the TCRdb table, and some are missing; sequencing was by immunoSEQ multiplex PCR. Counted here are tens of thousands of clones, about 83% occurring once; the ten biggest clones make up 2% to 2.5%. The sequencing used PBMCs, collected from a glioma patient whose treatment included an IDH1 peptide vaccine. The receptors here all came from a middle-aged man with glioma.

This sequence joins TRBV7-2 and TRBJ1-2; TRBD1 matches at 8 bases. There are 16 residues in the CDR3. V shed 5 bases and J 7 bases; nucleotides not matched to a gene: 15. CDR1 and CDR2 from the germline V gene are SGHTA and FQGNSA. CDR3 amino acids: CASSVSGTGFRSGYTF. DNA of the CDR3: TGTGCCAGCAGCGTTTCCGGGACAGGATTTCGTAGTGGCTACACCTTC.

This clone has more than one count but fewer than ten. The chain carries TRBV6-1 and TRBJ1-2; D uncertain. Trimming cost V 3 bases and J 7 bases, with 9 bases left between them. This CDR3 has 12 amino acids. The V gene's germline CDR1 is MNHNS and CDR2 SASEGT. In DNA form, the CDR3 reads TGTGCCAGCAGTGAGACATTCTTTGGCTACACCTTC. Translated, it gives CASSETFFGYTF.

The chain links TRBV15 to TRBJ1-1; unclear D gene. Germline loops: CDR1 LNHNV, CDR2 YYDKDF (reference sequence). This CDR3 has 12 residues. The germline V and J ends were trimmed by 5 bases and 1 base, with 5 bases remaining between them. The CDR3 is CATSPTNTEAFF. The CDR3 bases are TGTGCCACCAGCCCTACGAACACTGAAGCTTTCTTT.

The CDR3 nucleotides read TGTGCCAGCTCACCAGGCAGGGTGGATGAAAAACTGTTTTTT. This sequence encodes CASSPGRVDEKLFF. The chain recombines TRBV18 with TRBJ1-4; D is perhaps TRBD1 (5 bases). The CDR3 is made up of 14 amino acids. Trimming stripped 2 bases from V and 6 bases from J, with 10 bases between. Germline V gene data show CDR1 as KGHSH and CDR2 as LQKENI.

This chain connects TRBV7-3 to TRBJ2-3, with unresolved D. Germline-derived CDR1 and CDR2 are SGHTA and FQGTGA. CDR3 length equals 14 residues. Trimming took 2 bases from V and 3 from J, leaving 9 bases between them. The CDR3 loop is CASSLEVATDTQYF. The CDR3 nucleotides are TGTGCCAGCAGCTTAGAGGTTGCAACAGATACGCAGTATTTT.

V is TRBV4-1 and J is TRBJ1-2; no clear D. The CDR3 contains 15 residues. V was trimmed by 0 bases and J by 1 base, leaving 9 bases between them. Germline V gene sequence: CDR1 MGHRA, CDR2 YSYEKL. The CDR3 spells CASSQDVTNNYGYTF. The CDR3 DNA is TGCGCCAGCAGCCAAGATGTGACTAATAACTATGGCTACACCTTC.

V and J are TRBV4-2 and TRBJ2-7; no firm D call. Trimming left V 0 bases short and J 0 bases short, with 15 bases between. The CDR3 has 17 residues. Germline lookup yields CDR1 LGHNA and CDR2 YNFKEQ. The CDR3 DNA reads TGTGCCAGCAGCCAAGAAAGGATGGATGCCGGCTCCTACGAGCAGTACTTC. This translates into CASSQERMDAGSYEQYF.

J is TRBJ2-7 and V is TRBV6-5, with 7 bases that match TRBD1. The CDR3 loop spans 13 amino acids. The V segment lost 2 bases and the J segment 5 bases; nucleotides outside the gene matches: 3. CDR1 is MNHEY, CDR2 SVGAGI, per germline. The CDR3 nucleotides read TGTGCCAGCAGTTACGATGGGACAGACGAGCAGTACTTC. Translated, it gives CASSYDGTDEQYF.

The rearrangement joins TRBV11-2 to TRBJ2-2, with TRBD2 identical over 13 bases. The CDR3 contains 16 residues. Looked up from germline, CDR1 is SGHAT and CDR2 is FQNNGV. Trimming at V came to 5 bases and at J to 6 bases, leaving 6 bases not matched to a gene. The CDR3 loop reads CASSQGLAGASGELFF. In nucleotides, the CDR3 is TGTGCCAGCAGCCAAGGACTAGCGGGAGCATCCGGGGAGCTGTTTTTT.

The J gene is TRBJ2-3, the V gene TRBV19; tentatively, D is TRBD1 (5 bases). Germline-derived CDR1 and CDR2 are LNHDA and SQIVND (reference sequence). The CDR3 spans 15 residues. V was cut by 5 bases and J by 0 bases, with 12 bases left in between. The CDR3 nucleotides are TGTGCCAGTAGTTTGACAGCCGCTAGCACAGATACGCAGTATTTT. Translating it yields CASSLTAASTDTQYF.

On this clone: The identical CDR3 is also encoded by other nucleotide sequences in the sample. The gene calls are TRBV19 and TRBJ2-3; possible D gene TRBD2, 5 bases. The CDR3 consists of 13 residues. CDR1 and CDR2 from the germline V gene are LNHDA and SQIVND (reference sequence). Deletions cut 2 bases from V and 2 bases from J, with 5 bases between. CDR3 nucleotides: TGTGCCAGTAGTATACGGGACACAGATACGCAGTATTTT. This gives the protein CASSIRDTDTQYF.

This clone was detected once. The V call is TRBV7-9, the J call TRBJ2-7, with D unresolved. Germline V lookup: CDR1 SEHNR, CDR2 FQNEAQ (reference sequence). The V end was cut by 4 bases, the J end by 4 bases, with 17 bases between. The CDR3 sequence is 15 residues long. In DNA, the CDR3 is TGTGCCAGCAGCTCCTATAACTCCTACGGATACGAGCAGTACTTC. Translated: CASSSYNSYGYEQYF.

The genes are TRBV9 and TRBJ2-7, with TRBD2 identical over 14 bases. V was clipped by 4 bases and J by 6 bases; unmatched bases: 9. Germline V CDR1 and CDR2: SGDLS, YYNGEE. The CDR3 runs to 16 residues. The CDR3 loop is CASSPRGLAGVAEQYF. The CDR3 region has the DNA TGTGCCAGCAGCCCGAGGGGACTAGCGGGGGTGGCCGAGCAGTACTTC.

The rearrangement uses TRBV10-3 and TRBJ2-7, with 9 bases fitting TRBD2. The CDR3 runs to 15 residues. V shed 8 bases and J 2 bases; nucleotides not matched to a gene: 10. Germline V CDR1 and CDR2: ENHRY, SYGVKD. The DNA for the CDR3 is TGTGCCATCTCGCGACTAGCGGAGGGGACCTACGAGCAGTACTTC. It encodes CAISRLAEGTYEQYF.

The gene calls are TRBV9 and TRBJ2-1, with TRBD2 as a possible D gene (6 bases). The germline CDR1 and CDR2 sequences are SGDLS and YYNGEE. The CDR3 consists of 13 residues. Trimming removed 4 bases at V and 7 bases at J, with 12 bases between. DNA for the CDR3: TGTGCCAGCAGCCCCCCGGCGGGAAATGAGCAGTTCTTC. It is translated as CASSPPAGNEQFF.

The rearrangement links TRBV6-5 to TRBJ2-3; D is perhaps TRBD1 or TRBD2 (5 bases each). Germline V lookup: CDR1 MNHEY, CDR2 SVGAGI. This CDR3 is built from 14 residues. V was cut by 5 bases and J by 5 bases, with 14 bases left in between. The CDR3 loop is CASSSEGRGDTQYF. In nucleotides, the CDR3 is TGTGCCAGCAGTAGTGAGGGACGGGGAGATACGCAGTATTTT.

The chain is built from TRBV2 and TRBJ1-5, with TRBD1 matching over 7 bases. This CDR3 is built from 14 residues. The V and J ends lost 6 bases and 2 bases, in that order; junction bases with no gene match: 4. Per germline, CDR1 SNHLY and CDR2 FYNNEI. CDR3 amino acids: CASSRGEGNQPQHF. DNA of the CDR3: TGTGCCAGCAGCAGGGGGGAGGGCAATCAGCCCCAGCATTTT.

The chain combines TRBV10-3 with TRBJ1-1; 8 nucleotides match TRBD1. Germline V gives CDR1 ENHRY, CDR2 SYGVKD. The CDR3 loop spans 13 amino acids. The trim removed 6 bases at V and 6 bases at J, leaving 6 bases unmatched. The CDR3 DNA sequence: TGTGCCATCAGGGGACAGGCCGTGGCTGAAGCTTTCTTT. Its protein product is CAIRGQAVAEAFF.

This clone has only a few counts. V gene TRBV7-9 combines with J gene TRBJ1-1, with a weak D call TRBD1 (5 bases). The germline gives CDR1 SEHNR, CDR2 FQNEAQ (reference sequence). This CDR3 contains 15 residues. Between the trimmed V and J ends, which lost 5 bases and 5 bases, there was a span of 18 bases. The CDR3 here is CASSPLPGHVTEAFF. For the CDR3, the DNA is TGTGCCAGCAGCCCTCTCCCAGGGCACGTTACTGAAGCTTTCTTT.

The rearrangement joins TRBV5-1 to TRBJ2-3; D not certain. V dropped 0 bases and J dropped 1 base, with 6 bases sitting between them. The CDR3 length is 14 residues. Germline CDR1 SGHRS, CDR2 YFSETQ. The chain's CDR3 is CASSLGPGTDTQYF. The DNA for the CDR3 is TGCGCCAGCAGCTTGGGCCCCGGCACAGATACGCAGTATTTT.

This clone was detected a few times. This chain uses TRBV6-5 with TRBJ2-2, with 8 bases fitting TRBD2. The CDR3 runs to 15 residues. Trimming took 2 bases from V and 6 from J; bases not matched to a gene: 5. In germline, CDR1 is MNHEY, CDR2 SVGAGI. The CDR3 is CASSYKREPPGELFF. The CDR3 bases are TGTGCCAGCAGTTACAAGCGGGAGCCCCCCGGGGAGCTGTTTTTT.

J is TRBJ2-2 and V is TRBV4-3; 7 bases line up with TRBD2. The CDR3 spans 19 residues. V dropped 0 bases and J dropped 5; count of bases not matched to a gene: 15. Germline V lookup: CDR1 LGHNA, CDR2 YSLEER. CDR3 bases: TGCGCCAGCAGCCAAGATCCCCTCGGGAGGTGGGATTTTACCGGGGAGCTGTTTTTT. Translated: CASSQDPLGRWDFTGELFF.

This chain joins TRBV6-6 and TRBJ2-5, with D unresolved. Germline V gives CDR1 MNHNY, CDR2 SVGAGI (reference sequence). The germline V and J ends were trimmed by 4 bases and 2 bases, with 17 bases remaining between them. CDR3 length: 16 amino acids. The CDR3 sequence is CASSFLSLGGQETQYF. The CDR3 coding sequence is TGTGCCAGCAGTTTTCTATCTTTGGGCGGACAAGAGACCCAGTACTTC.

The chain couples TRBV6-1 to TRBJ1-1; TRBD1 might be the D (6 bases). Germline V gene sequence: CDR1 MNHNS, CDR2 SASEGT. Deletions cut 1 base from V and 11 bases from J, with 23 bases between. The CDR3 length is 16 residues. The CDR3, as DNA: TGTGCCAGCAGTGAAGGACAGGCTTTTCCCCCCCTCAGGGCTTTCTTT. Its translation: CASSEGQAFPPLRAFF.